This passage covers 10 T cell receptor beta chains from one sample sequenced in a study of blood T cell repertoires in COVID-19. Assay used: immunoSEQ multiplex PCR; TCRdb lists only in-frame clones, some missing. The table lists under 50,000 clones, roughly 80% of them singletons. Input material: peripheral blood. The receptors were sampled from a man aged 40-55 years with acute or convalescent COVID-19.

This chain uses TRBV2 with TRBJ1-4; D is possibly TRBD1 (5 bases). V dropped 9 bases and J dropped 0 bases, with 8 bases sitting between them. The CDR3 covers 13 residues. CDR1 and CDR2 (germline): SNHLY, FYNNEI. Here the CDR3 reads CASDRATNEKLFF. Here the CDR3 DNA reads TGTGCCAGTGACAGAGCAACTAATGAAAAACTGTTTTTT.

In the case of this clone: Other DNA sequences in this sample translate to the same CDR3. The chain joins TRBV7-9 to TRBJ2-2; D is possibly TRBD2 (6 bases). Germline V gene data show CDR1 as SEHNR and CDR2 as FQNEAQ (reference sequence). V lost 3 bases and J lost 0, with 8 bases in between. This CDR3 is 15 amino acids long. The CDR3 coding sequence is TGTGCCAGCAGCTTGGGGGGAGCGAACACCGGGGAGCTGTTTTTT. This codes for CASSLGGANTGELFF.

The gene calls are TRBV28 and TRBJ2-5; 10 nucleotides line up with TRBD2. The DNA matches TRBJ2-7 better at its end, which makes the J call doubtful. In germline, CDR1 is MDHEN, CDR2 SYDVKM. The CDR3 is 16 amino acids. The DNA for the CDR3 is TGTGCCAGCAAGCCTAGCGGGGGACCTAGCTCCTACGAGCAGTACTTC. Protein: CASKPSGGPSSYEQYF.

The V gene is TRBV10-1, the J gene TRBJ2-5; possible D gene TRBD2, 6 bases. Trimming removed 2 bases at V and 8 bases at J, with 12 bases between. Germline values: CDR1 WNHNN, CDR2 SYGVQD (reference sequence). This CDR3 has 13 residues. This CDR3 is CASSEVLGGTQYF. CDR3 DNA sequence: TGCGCCAGCAGTGAGGTCCTCGGGGGAACCCAGTACTTC.

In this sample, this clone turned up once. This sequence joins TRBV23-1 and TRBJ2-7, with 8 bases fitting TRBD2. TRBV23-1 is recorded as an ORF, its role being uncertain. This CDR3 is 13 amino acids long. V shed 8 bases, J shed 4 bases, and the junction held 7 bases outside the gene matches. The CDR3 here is CASPGGEGYEQYF. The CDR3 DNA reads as TGCGCCAGCCCGGGGGGGGAAGGATACGAGCAGTACTTC.

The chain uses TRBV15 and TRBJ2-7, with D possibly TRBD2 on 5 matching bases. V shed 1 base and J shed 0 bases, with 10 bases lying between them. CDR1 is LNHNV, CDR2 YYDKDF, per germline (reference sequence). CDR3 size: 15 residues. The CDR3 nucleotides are TGTGCCACCAGCAGAGGATTAGGGAGCTCCTACGAGCAGTACTTC. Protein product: CATSRGLGSSYEQYF.

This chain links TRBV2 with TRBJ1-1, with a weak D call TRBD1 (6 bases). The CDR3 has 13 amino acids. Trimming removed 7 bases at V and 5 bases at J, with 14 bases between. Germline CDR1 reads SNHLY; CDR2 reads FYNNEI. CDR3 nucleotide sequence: TGTGCCAGCAAGACGAGACAGGAGACTGAAGCTTTCTTT. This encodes CASKTRQETEAFF.

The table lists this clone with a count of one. CDR3 sequence: CASSLKETQYF. Written as DNA, the CDR3 is TGTGCCAGCAGCCTAAAAGAGACCCAGTACTTC. This sequence joins TRBV3-1 (or the pseudogene TRBV3-2) and TRBJ2-5; no reliable D call. CDR1 and CDR2 from the germline V gene are LGHDT and YNNKEL (reference sequence). V dropped 4 bases and J dropped 3 bases, with 3 bases sitting between them. There are 11 residues in the CDR3.

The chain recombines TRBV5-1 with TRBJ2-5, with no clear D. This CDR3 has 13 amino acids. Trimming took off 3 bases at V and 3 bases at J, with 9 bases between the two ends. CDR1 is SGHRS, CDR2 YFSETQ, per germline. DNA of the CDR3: TGCGCCAGCAGCTCCAACAGAGAAGAGACCCAGTACTTC. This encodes CASSSNREETQYF.

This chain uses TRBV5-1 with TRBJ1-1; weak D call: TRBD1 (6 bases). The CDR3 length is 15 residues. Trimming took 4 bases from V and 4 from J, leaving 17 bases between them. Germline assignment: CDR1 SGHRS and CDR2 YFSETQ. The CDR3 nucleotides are TGCGCCAGCAGCCTAGGACAGCCGGGGGGCACTGAAGCTTTCTTT. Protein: CASSLGQPGGTEAFF.